These 26 T cell receptor beta chains came from one sample sequenced in a study of regulatory T cells in long-lasting Graves disease. HTBI primers from iRepertoire and Arm-PCR of CDR3 regions yielded the TCR beta libraries. MiXCR, run by TCRdb on the multiplex PCR reads, gives a single entry per CDR3 protein. In the table there are 300,000 to 450,000 distinct CDR3 sequences, less than 20% of which are singletons. This sample's time point: newly diagnosed GD, antithyroid drugs for less than 3 months. Isolated PBMC RNA provided the starting material for the TCR library. This specimen consisted of peripheral blood mononuclear cells (PBMCs), obtained at new diagnosis, from a patient treated with antithyroid drugs. The source of these receptors is a female donor with Graves disease.

This clonotype was seen ten or more times. This rearrangement joins TRBV12-5 to TRBJ1-1; D unresolved. Trimming stripped 2 bases from V and 11 bases from J, with 12 bases between. The CDR3 totals 12 residues. Germline values: CDR1 LGHNT, CDR2 FRNRAP. The CDR3 nucleotides are TGTGCTAGTGGTTTGCCTACTCGGCCCGCTTTCTTT. This codes for CASGLPTRPAFF.

V gene TRBV20-1 combines with J gene TRBJ1-2; D unclear. CDR1 is DFQATT, CDR2 SNEGSKA, per germline (reference sequence). The CDR3 is 12 residues long. The CDR3: CTPLGVGPGYTF. DNA for the CDR3: TGCACCCCCCTAGGAGTAGGCCCGGGCTACACCTTC.

This clonotype was recorded at least ten times. This rearrangement joins TRBV27 to TRBJ2-6; 8 bases line up with TRBD1. CDR1 MNHEY and CDR2 SMNVEV come from the germline V gene (reference sequence). This CDR3 is 16 amino acids long. With V trimmed by 5 bases and J by 1 base, 4 bases remained unmatched. CDR3 loop: CASSARTGSGANVLTF. The DNA for the CDR3 is TGTGCCAGCAGTGCCCGGACAGGGTCTGGGGCCAACGTCCTGACTTTC.

The sample holds many counts of this clonotype. V is TRBV11-2 and J is TRBJ2-2; D call uncertain. CDR1 and CDR2 from the germline V gene are SGHAT and FQNNGV. Between the trimmed V and J ends, which lost 5 bases and 4 bases, there was a span of 17 bases. CDR3 length: 16 amino acids. The chain's CDR3 is CASSASMARGTGELFF. As DNA, the CDR3 is TGTGCCAGCAGCGCGTCTATGGCCCGTGGCACCGGGGAGCTGTTTTTT.

At least ten counts were recorded for this clonotype. This chain joins TRBV9 and TRBJ1-4; 7 nucleotides agree with TRBD1. The CDR3 runs 14 residues. The V and J ends lost 2 bases and 8 bases, in that order; junction bases with no gene match: 6. CDR1 is SGDLS, CDR2 YYNGEE, per germline. DNA for the CDR3: TGTGCCAGCAGCGTGACAGGGTTAGAGGAAAAACTGTTTTTT. This translates into CASSVTGLEEKLFF.

This clonotype was counted at least ten times. The chain has TRBV6-1 and TRBJ1-1, with D unclear. The V and J ends lost 2 bases and 0 bases respectively, with 10 bases between them. Germline V lookup: CDR1 MNHNS, CDR2 SASEGT. This CDR3 region has 15 residues. CDR3 nucleotide sequence: TGTGCCAGCAGTGAATGGGCGGTCATGAACACTGAAGCTTTCTTT. The encoded protein is CASSEWAVMNTEAFF.

This rearrangement joins TRBV11-2 to TRBJ2-7, with 10 nucleotides matching TRBD1. Germline values: CDR1 SGHAT, CDR2 FQNNGV. V gave up 6 bases and J gave up 2 bases; unmatched junction bases: 7. The CDR3 spans 15 residues. The CDR3 region is CASSPAGQGAYEQYF. The CDR3 DNA sequence: TGTGCCAGCAGTCCGGCTGGACAGGGGGCCTACGAGCAGTACTTC.

This clonotype appeared many times. The chain carries TRBV2 and TRBJ2-2, with D possibly being TRBD2 (5 bases). The V end lost 8 bases, the J end lost 6 bases, and 16 bases lay between the germline ends. The CDR3 runs to 14 residues. CDR1 and CDR2 (germline): SNHLY, FYNNEI. The CDR3 nucleotides read TGTGCCAGCTTGCGGGCCCCAATTGCCGGGGAGCTGTTTTTT. Amino acids: CASLRAPIAGELFF.

The genes are TRBV4-3 and TRBJ2-7; D not resolved. Germline values: CDR1 LGHNA, CDR2 YSLEER. This CDR3 has 15 amino acids. Trimming stripped 0 bases from V and 7 bases from J, with 16 bases between. DNA of the CDR3: TGCGCCAGCAGCCAAGAAAGGGCCCCACTAATTGAGCAGTACTTC. This translates into CASSQERAPLIEQYF.

This clonotype was recorded many times. The V and J genes are TRBV2 and TRBJ1-1; TRBD1 matches 7 bases. CDR1 and CDR2 from the germline V gene are SNHLY and FYNNEI. The ends lost 7 bases at V and 0 bases at J; junction bases unmatched: 14. The CDR3 spans 17 residues. CDR3 bases: TGTGCCAGCAAACTCGAGGGGGCAAGCTCAATGAACACTGAAGCTTTCTTT. Residues: CASKLEGASSMNTEAFF.

This clonotype has ten or more counts. The J gene is TRBJ1-5, the V gene TRBV6-2 or TRBV6-3; D may be TRBD1 (6 bases). The CDR3 is made up of 15 amino acids. With 6 bases removed from V and 0 bases from J, the gap between germline ends came to 12 bases. Germline loops: CDR1 MNHEY, CDR2 SVGEGT. In DNA form, the CDR3 reads TGTGCCAGCAGCTGGGACATCTATAGCAATCAGCCCCAGCATTTT. It specifies CASSWDIYSNQPQHF.

This clonotype was counted ten times or more. At one end, the junction sequence differs from germline, possibly due to a read error. J is TRBJ1-2 and V is TRBV27, with 7 positions matching TRBD1. CDR3 length equals 14 residues. The germline gives CDR1 MNHEY, CDR2 SMNVEV (reference sequence). The CDR3 spells CASSLSGGIYGYTF. CDR3 coding DNA: TGTGCCAGCAGTCTATCAGGGGGAATCTATGGCTACACCTTC.

The chain has TRBV9 and TRBJ1-4; no reliable D call. The V and J ends lost 0 bases and 0 bases respectively, with 6 bases between them. This CDR3 is 15 amino acids long. Germline CDR1 and CDR2: SGDLS and YYNGEE. The CDR3 region is CASSVGATTNEKLFF. The CDR3 DNA is TGTGCCAGCAGCGTAGGAGCCACAACTAATGAAAAACTGTTTTTT. The full variable domain, completed using reference TRBV9 and TRBJ1-4, is DSGVTQTPKHLITATGQRVTLRCSPRSGDLSVYWYQQSLDQGLQFLIQYYNGEERAKGNILERFSAQQFPDLHSELNLSSLELGDSALYFCASSVGATTNEKLFFGSGTQLSVL.

This clonotype has more than one count but fewer than ten. This sequence joins TRBV3-1 and TRBJ1-5; D is unresolved. Germline CDR1 and CDR2: LGHDT and YNNKEL (reference sequence). The CDR3 totals 17 residues. The V gene lost 3 bases and the J gene lost 3 bases, with 18 bases spanning the gap. The CDR3 region is CASSHGQGLPHNQPQHF. CDR3 DNA: TGTGCCAGCAGCCATGGTCAAGGGCTTCCACACAATCAGCCCCAGCATTTT.

The chain has TRBV5-5 and TRBJ1-5; 9 bases line up with TRBD1. The CDR3 extends over 15 amino acids. Germline V lookup: CDR1 SGHKS, CDR2 YYEKEE (reference sequence). V was pared by 5 bases and J by 6 bases, with 9 bases of the junction left unmatched. Here the CDR3 reads CASSGTGTNSQPQHF. The CDR3 DNA follows: TGTGCCAGCAGTGGGACAGGGACAAACAGTCAGCCCCAGCATTTT.

This clonotype was seen a few times. The chain carries TRBV3-1 and TRBJ2-2; the D gene could be TRBD1 or TRBD2 (6 bases each). Germline loops: CDR1 LGHDT, CDR2 YNNKEL (reference sequence). V was pared by 3 bases and J by 6 bases, with 11 bases between. This CDR3 is built from 14 residues. The CDR3 coding sequence is TGTGCCAGCAGCCACAGGGGAGGACCCGGGGAGCTGTTTTTT. It is translated as CASSHRGGPGELFF.

This clonotype was seen more than once but under ten times. V and J are TRBV15 and TRBJ2-5; D unresolved. Germline values: CDR1 LNHNV, CDR2 YYDKDF (reference sequence). The CDR3 length is 15 residues. V lost 2 bases and J 2 bases, leaving 12 bases between the germline ends. Written as DNA, the CDR3 is TGTGCCACCAGCAGACACCAGAGCCCTCAAGAGACCCAGTACTTC. It specifies CATSRHQSPQETQYF.

The genes are TRBV10-3 and TRBJ2-5; D ambiguous. Trimming pared 4 bases from V and 6 bases from J, leaving 9 bases between. Germline lookup yields CDR1 ENHRY and CDR2 SYGVKD. This CDR3 is 12 amino acids long. Here the CDR3 reads CAISVGPQTQYF. The CDR3 region has the DNA TGTGCCATCAGTGTTGGCCCCCAGACCCAGTACTTC.

In its sample, this clonotype was seen many times. This sequence joins TRBV12-3 or TRBV12-4 and TRBJ1-2; D may be TRBD1 (5 bases). This CDR3 is 15 amino acids long. The V end lost 3 bases, the J end lost 3 bases, and 14 bases lay between the germline ends. The CDR3 nucleotides read TGTGCCAGCAGTTTGCAAGGGGAGCGGGACTATGGCTACACCTTC. Amino acids: CASSLQGERDYGYTF.

The chain combines TRBV18 with TRBJ2-1, with TRBD2 matching over 10 bases. V trimming: 6 bases; J trimming: 3 bases; junction bases outside the gene matches: 8. CDR1 KGHSH and CDR2 LQKENI come from the germline V gene. This CDR3 comprises 16 residues. The CDR3 spells CASSSSLAGHYNEQFF. In DNA, the CDR3 is TGTGCCAGCTCTTCATCACTAGCGGGACACTACAATGAGCAGTTCTTC.

In this sample, this clonotype turned up many times. V and J are TRBV7-9 and TRBJ2-4, with 9 bases lining up with TRBD2. Germline loops: CDR1 SEHNR, CDR2 FQNEAQ (reference sequence). This CDR3 has 16 residues. With 2 bases clipped from V and 2 bases from J, the junction kept 4 bases outside the gene matches. CDR3 nucleotide sequence: TGTGCCAGCAGCTTAAGGCTAGCGGGGACCAAAAACATTCAGTACTTC. This encodes CASSLRLAGTKNIQYF.

This clonotype was recorded at least ten times. The chain employs TRBV10-3 and TRBJ2-1, with D tentatively TRBD1 (6 bases). V shed 4 bases and J shed 2 bases, with 12 bases lying between them. The CDR3 is 15 residues long. From germline, CDR1 is ENHRY and CDR2 SYGVKD. CDR3 loop: CAISGTGFTYNEQFF. CDR3 bases: TGTGCCATCAGTGGAACAGGGTTTACCTACAATGAGCAGTTCTTC.

This clonotype was detected only a few times. V gene TRBV12-3 or TRBV12-4 combines with J gene TRBJ2-3; the match to TRBD1 covers 7 bases. J was trimmed by 1 base and V by 6 bases; bases with no gene match: 4. The CDR3 has 14 amino acids. CDR3 residues: CASRTGTGTDTQYF. CDR3 DNA: TGTGCCAGCAGGACTGGGACAGGCACAGATACGCAGTATTTT.

This clonotype was observed at least ten times. In DNA, the CDR3 is TGTGCCAGCAGCCGAATTTCGAACACTGAAGCTTTCTTT. Translation gives CASSRISNTEAFF. The chain is built from TRBV12-3 or TRBV12-4 and TRBJ1-1, with D unclear. The V end lost 6 bases, the J end lost 1 base, and 9 bases lay between the germline ends. This CDR3 comprises 13 residues.

This clonotype has a count of ten or more. The chain employs TRBV5-1 and TRBJ2-4, with 11 bases that match TRBD2. The CDR3 extends over 17 amino acids. Germline V gene sequence: CDR1 SGHRS, CDR2 YFSETQ. The junction had 5 bases not matched to a gene; V was cut back by 0 bases and J by 3 bases. This chain's CDR3 is CASSLELAGVGKNIQYF. DNA for the CDR3: TGCGCCAGCAGCTTGGAACTAGCGGGAGTGGGCAAAAACATTCAGTACTTC.

The table lists this clonotype with many counts. This chain uses TRBV9 with TRBJ1-1; D is perhaps TRBD1 (5 bases). Trimming cost V 3 bases and J 0 bases, with 12 bases left between them. There are 15 residues in the CDR3. Looked up from germline, CDR1 is SGDLS and CDR2 is YYNGEE. The CDR3 is CASSAGRRMNTEAFF. Written as DNA, the CDR3 is TGTGCCAGCAGCGCGGGACGGAGAATGAACACTGAAGCTTTCTTT.